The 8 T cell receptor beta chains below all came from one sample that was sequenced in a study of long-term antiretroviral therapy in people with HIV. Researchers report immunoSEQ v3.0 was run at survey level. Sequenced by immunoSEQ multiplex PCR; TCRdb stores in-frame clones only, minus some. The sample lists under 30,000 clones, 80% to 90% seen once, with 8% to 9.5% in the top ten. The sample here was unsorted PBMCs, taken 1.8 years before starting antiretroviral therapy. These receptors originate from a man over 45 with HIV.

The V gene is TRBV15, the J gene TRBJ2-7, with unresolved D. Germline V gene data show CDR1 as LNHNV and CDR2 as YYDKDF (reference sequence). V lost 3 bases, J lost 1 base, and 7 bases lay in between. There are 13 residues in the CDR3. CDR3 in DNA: TGTGCCACCAGCAGCAGCTATTCCTACGAGCAGTACTTC. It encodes CATSSSYSYEQYF.

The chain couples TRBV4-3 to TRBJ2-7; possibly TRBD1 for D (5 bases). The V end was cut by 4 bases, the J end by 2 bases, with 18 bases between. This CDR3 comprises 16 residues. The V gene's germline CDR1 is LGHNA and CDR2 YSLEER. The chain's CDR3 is CASSRGPDNEPYEQYF. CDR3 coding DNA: TGCGCCAGCAGCCGGGGCCCGGACAACGAACCCTACGAGCAGTACTTC.

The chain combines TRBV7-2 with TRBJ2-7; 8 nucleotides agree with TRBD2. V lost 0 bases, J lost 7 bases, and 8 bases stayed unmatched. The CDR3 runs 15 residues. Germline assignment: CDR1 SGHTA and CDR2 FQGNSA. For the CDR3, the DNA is TGTGCCAGCAGCTTAGCCACTGGACTAGCTGGTGAGCAGTACTTC. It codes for CASSLATGLAGEQYF.

CDR3 residues: CASSQDHNSYEQYF. CDR3 coding DNA: TGCGCCAGCAGCCAAGATCACAACTCCTACGAGCAGTACTTC. The genes are TRBV4-3 and TRBJ2-7; no reliable D call. Trimming cost V 0 bases and J 0 bases, with 6 bases left between them. Germline loops: CDR1 LGHNA, CDR2 YSLEER. The CDR3 sequence is 14 residues long.

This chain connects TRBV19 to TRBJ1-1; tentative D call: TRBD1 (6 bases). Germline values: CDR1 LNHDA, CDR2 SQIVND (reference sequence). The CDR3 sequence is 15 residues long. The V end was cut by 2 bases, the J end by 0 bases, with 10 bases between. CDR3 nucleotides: TGTGCCAGTAGTATAACAGGGACGGTGAACACTGAAGCTTTCTTT. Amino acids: CASSITGTVNTEAFF.

CDR3 in amino acids: CASSIRDRGHRDETQYF. CDR3 sequence (DNA): TGTGCCAGTAGTATAAGGGACAGGGGGCATCGGGACGAGACCCAGTACTTC. V and J are TRBV19 and TRBJ2-5; 12 bases are shared with TRBD1. V gave up 2 bases and J gave up 5 bases; unmatched junction bases: 9. CDR1 is LNHDA, CDR2 SQIVND, per germline (reference sequence). The CDR3 is 17 residues long.

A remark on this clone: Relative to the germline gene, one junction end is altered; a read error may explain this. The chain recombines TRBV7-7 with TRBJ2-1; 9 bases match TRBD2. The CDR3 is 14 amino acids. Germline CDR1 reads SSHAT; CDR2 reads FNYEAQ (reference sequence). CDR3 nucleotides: TGTGCTAGCAGCTTGCGGGGGGGAAGGAATGAGCAGTTCTTC. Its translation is CASSLRGGRNEQFF.

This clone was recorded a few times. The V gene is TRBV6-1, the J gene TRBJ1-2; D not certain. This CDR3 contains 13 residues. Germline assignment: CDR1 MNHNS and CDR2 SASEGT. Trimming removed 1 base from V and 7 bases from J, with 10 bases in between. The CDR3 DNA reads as TGTGCCAGCAGTGAAGTCCCGACGCGTGGCTACACCTTC. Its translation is CASSEVPTRGYTF.